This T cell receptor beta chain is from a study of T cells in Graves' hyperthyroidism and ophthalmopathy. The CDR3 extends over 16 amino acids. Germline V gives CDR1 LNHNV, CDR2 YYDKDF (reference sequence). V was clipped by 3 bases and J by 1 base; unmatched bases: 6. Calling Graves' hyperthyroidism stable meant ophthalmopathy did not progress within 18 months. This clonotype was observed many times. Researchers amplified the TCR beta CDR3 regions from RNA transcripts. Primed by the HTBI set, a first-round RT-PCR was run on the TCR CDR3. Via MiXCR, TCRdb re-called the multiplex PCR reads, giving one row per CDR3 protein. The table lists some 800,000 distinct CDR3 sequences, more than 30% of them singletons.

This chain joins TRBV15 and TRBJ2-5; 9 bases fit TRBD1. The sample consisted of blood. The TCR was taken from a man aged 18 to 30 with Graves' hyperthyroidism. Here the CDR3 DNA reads TGTGCCACCAGCAGGTCGGGGACAGGGACCCAAGAGACCCAGTACTTC. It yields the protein CATSRSGTGTQETQYF.